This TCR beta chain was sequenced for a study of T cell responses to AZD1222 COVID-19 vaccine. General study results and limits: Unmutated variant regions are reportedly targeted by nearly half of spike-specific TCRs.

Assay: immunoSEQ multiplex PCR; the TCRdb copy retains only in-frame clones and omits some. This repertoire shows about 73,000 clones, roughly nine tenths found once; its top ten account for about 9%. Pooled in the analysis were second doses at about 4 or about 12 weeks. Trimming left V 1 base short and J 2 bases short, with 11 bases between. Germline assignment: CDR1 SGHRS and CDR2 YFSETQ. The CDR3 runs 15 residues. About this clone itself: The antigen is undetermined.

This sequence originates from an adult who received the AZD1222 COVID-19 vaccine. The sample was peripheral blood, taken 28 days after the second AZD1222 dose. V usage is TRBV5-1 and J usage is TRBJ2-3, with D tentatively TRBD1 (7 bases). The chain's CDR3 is CASSLQGGNTDTQYF. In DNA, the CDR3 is TGCGCCAGCAGCTTGCAGGGGGGAAACACAGATACGCAGTATTTT.